This T cell receptor beta chain is drawn from a study of blood T cell repertoires in COVID-19. Across the whole study: PBMCs, B-cell-depleted T cells, or T cells were the source of the cDNA or gDNA that made up the material.

Per the study methods: Nucleated cell counts were estimated from reference gene primer amplification. The protocol was immunoSEQ multiplex PCR, while the TCRdb copy is restricted to in-frame clones and leaves out a portion. Clone size and V and J calls were adopted from that table, with D and trimming inferred from the DNA. The table records 95,000 to 150,000 clones, 90% of them present only once. The CDR3 is 17 residues long. Germline values: CDR1 MNHEY, CDR2 SVGEGT. With V trimmed by 0 bases and J by 7 bases, 12 bases remained unmatched. The Seattle patients, enrolled during active infection, were followed longitudinally.

The receptor was isolated from a woman aged 60-75 years with COVID-19, enrolled during active disease. The sequencing input was peripheral blood. The rearrangement uses TRBV6-2 or TRBV6-3 and TRBJ1-2, with 9 bases that match TRBD1. In DNA form, the CDR3 reads TGTGCCAGCAGTTACTCAATGGCTATGACAGGGGGACGTGGCTACACCTTC. Protein sequence: CASSYSMAMTGGRGYTF.